The rows below give T cell receptor beta chains drawn from one sample of a study of lymphopenia after photon versus proton radiotherapy. This table comes from immunoSEQ multiplex PCR, and its TCRdb copy is limited to in-frame clones, with some not included. The sample includes about 160,000 clones, approximately 91% of them seen just once. The sample was peripheral blood, taken from a patient treated with photon-based radiotherapy. These receptors all stem from a man aged 45-65 years with gastric cancer. Each CDR3 is given with its conserved first and last residue. D genes are given only for firm matches. Size tells how often a clone was seen (once, few, many) or the class of an expanded clone, and some rows leave it out.

d_call j_call clone_size v_call cdr3_aa cdr3_nt
TRBD1 TRBJ1-1 - TRBV9 CASSLPSTGSTEAFF TGTGCCAGCAGCTTACCCTCGACAGGGAGCACTGAAGCTTTCTTT
TRBD2 TRBJ2-2 - TRBV12-5 CASGLVPSGSFYTGELFF TGTGCTAGTGGTTTGGTTCCTAGCGGGAGCTTTTACACCGGGGAGCTGTTTTTT
TRBD1 TRBJ2-3 - TRBV10-3 CAIRTGQGPTDTQYF TGTGCCATCAGGACCGGACAGGGCCCCACAGATACGCAGTATTTT
- TRBJ2-5 - TRBV6-1 CASNPLSQETQYF TGTGCCAGCAATCCCCTAAGCCAAGAGACCCAGTACTTC
- TRBJ1-1 - TRBV6-1 CASSGGVSAFF TGTGCCAGCAGTGGTGGGGTGTCAGCTTTCTTT
- TRBJ2-7 - TRBV5-6 CASSFRGRRSYEQYF TGTGCCAGCAGCTTCAGGGGCAGAAGGTCCTACGAGCAGTACTTC
- TRBJ2-3 - TRBV30 CAWSVPKKDFSTDTQYF TGTGCCTGGAGTGTACCAAAGAAGGATTTTAGCACAGATACGCAGTATTTT
- TRBJ1-4 - TRBV7-9 CASSLANGEEFF TGTGCCAGCAGCTTAGCGAACGGTGAGGAGTTTTTT
TRBD1 TRBJ1-1 - TRBV7-2 CASSLGAQNRGTEAFF TGTGCCAGCAGCTTAGGGGCACAGAACAGGGGCACTGAAGCTTTCTTT
TRBD2 TRBJ2-2 once TRBV2 CASSPTSGNTGELFF TGTGCCAGCAGCCCGACTAGCGGGAACACCGGGGAGCTGTTTTTT
- TRBJ2-1 - TRBV4-3 CASSQGGGGIYNEQFF TGCGCCAGCAGCCAAGGAGGTGGAGGGATCTACAATGAGCAGTTCTTC
TRBD2 TRBJ2-1 - TRBV9 CASQKGGSTDEQFF TGTGCCAGCCAAAAAGGCGGGAGTACAGATGAGCAGTTCTTC
- TRBJ2-7 - TRBV4-1 CASSQETVYEQYF TGCGCCAGCAGCCAGGAGACAGTCTACGAGCAGTACTTC
- TRBJ2-1 - TRBV4-3 CASSWGSSYNEQFF TGCGCCAGCAGCTGGGGGAGTTCCTACAATGAGCAGTTCTTC
TRBD1 TRBJ2-1 - TRBV10-3 CAIREPGQHNEQFF TGTGCCATCAGGGAACCGGGACAGCACAATGAGCAGTTCTTC
- TRBJ2-2 - TRBV7-7 CASSLGTKNTGELFF TGTGCCAGCAGCTTGGGCACTAAAAACACCGGGGAGCTGTTTTTT
TRBD1 TRBJ2-3 - TRBV4-1 CASSLPGQGADTQYF TGCGCCAGCAGCTTGCCTGGACAGGGGGCAGATACGCAGTATTTT
TRBD1 TRBJ2-7 - TRBV19 CASSKGVQGVYEQYF TGTGCCAGTAGTAAGGGCGTACAGGGGGTCTACGAGCAGTACTTC
- TRBJ2-1 - TRBV4-1 CASSQETRQTYNEQFF TGCGCCAGCAGCCAAGAAACTAGACAGACCTACAATGAGCAGTTCTTC
- TRBJ2-2 - TRBV4-2 CASRGQSNTGELFF TGTGCCAGCCGAGGGCAGTCAAACACCGGGGAGCTGTTTTTT
- TRBJ1-1 - TRBV18 CASSPLGLTGEAFF TGTGCCAGCTCACCACTGGGCCTCACCGGGGAAGCTTTCTTT
- TRBJ2-3 - TRBV28 CASSRLGGTDTQYF TGTGCCAGCAGTCGTCTAGGTGGCACAGATACGCAGTATTTT
TRBD2 TRBJ2-7 once TRBV7-2 CASSRLAGAYEQYF TGTGCCAGCAGCCGACTAGCGGGTGCCTACGAGCAGTACTTC
- TRBJ2-4 - TRBV19 CASSRRDSEKIQYF TGTGCCAGTAGTAGGCGGGACAGTGAGAAGATTCAGTACTTC
- TRBJ2-6 - TRBV7-2 CASSPHPYSSGANVLTF TGTGCCAGCAGTCCCCACCCCTACAGTTCTGGGGCCAACGTCCTGACTTTC
TRBD2 TRBJ2-2 - TRBV18 CASSPPRPKLAGSNTGELFF TGTGCCAGCTCACCCCCTAGGCCTAAACTAGCGGGATCGAACACCGGGGAGCTGTTTTTT